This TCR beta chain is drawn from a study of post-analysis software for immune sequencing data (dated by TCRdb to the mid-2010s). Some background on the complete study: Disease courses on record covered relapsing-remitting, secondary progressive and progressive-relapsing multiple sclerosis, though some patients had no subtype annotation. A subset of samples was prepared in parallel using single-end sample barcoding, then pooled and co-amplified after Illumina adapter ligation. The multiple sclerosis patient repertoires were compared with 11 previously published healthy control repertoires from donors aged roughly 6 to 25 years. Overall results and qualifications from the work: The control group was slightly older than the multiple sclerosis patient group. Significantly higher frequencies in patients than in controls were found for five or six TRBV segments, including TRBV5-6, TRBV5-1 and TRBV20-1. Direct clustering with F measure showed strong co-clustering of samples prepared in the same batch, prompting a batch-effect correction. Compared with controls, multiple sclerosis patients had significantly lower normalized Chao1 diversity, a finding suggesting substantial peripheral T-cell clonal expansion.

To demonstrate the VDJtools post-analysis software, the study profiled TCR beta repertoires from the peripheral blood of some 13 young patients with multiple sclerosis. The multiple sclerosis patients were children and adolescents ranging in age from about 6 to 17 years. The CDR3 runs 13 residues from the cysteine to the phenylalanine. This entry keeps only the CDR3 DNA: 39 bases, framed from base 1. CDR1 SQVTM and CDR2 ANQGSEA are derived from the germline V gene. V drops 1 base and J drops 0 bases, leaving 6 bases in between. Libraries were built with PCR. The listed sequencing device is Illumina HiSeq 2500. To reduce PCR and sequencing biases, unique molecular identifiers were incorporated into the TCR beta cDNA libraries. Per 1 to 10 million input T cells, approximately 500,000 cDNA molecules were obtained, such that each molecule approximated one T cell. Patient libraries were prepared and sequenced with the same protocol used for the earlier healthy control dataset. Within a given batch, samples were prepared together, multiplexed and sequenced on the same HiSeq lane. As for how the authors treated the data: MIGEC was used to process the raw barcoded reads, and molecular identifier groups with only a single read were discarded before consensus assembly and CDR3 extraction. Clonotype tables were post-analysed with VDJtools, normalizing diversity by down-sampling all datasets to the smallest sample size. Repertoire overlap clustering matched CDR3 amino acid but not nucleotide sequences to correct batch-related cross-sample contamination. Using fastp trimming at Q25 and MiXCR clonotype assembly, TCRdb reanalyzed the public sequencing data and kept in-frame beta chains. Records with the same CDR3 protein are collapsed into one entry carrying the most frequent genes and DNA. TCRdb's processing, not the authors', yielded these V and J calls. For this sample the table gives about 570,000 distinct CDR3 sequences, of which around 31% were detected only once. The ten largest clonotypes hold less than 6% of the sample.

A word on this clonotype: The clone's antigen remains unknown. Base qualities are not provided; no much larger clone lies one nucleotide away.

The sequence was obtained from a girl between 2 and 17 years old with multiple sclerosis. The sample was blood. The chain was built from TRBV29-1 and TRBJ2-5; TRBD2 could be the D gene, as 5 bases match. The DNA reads TGCAGCGTTGAAGGGAGGTACCAAGAGACCCAGTACTTC. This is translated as CSVEGRYQETQYF.